Below, 7 T cell receptor beta chains from the same sample are listed, as sequenced in a study of blood T cell repertoires in COVID-19 (dated by TCRdb to between 2020 and 2021). The library was produced with the immunoSEQ multiplex PCR assay. TCRdb provides this immuneACCESS table in a form limited to in-frame rearrangements. Some clones are lacking; in checked studies, under half of them reflect an unresolved V gene, and why the rest are absent is not known. The sample records 150,000 to 200,000 clones, roughly 82% of which are singletons. The ten largest clones take up about 5% of the sample. Sequenced: PBMCs or T cells enriched from blood (not recorded which). Receptor source: a woman aged 55-70 years with acute COVID-19.

This clone was seen a handful of times. V usage is TRBV5-6 and J usage is TRBJ1-5; D not resolved. Trimming left V 4 bases short and J 1 base short, with 15 bases between. The CDR3 length is 16 residues. Germline CDR1 and CDR2: SGHDT and YYEEEE. The CDR3 loop is CASSPLRGGSNQPQHF. The CDR3 nucleotides are TGTGCCAGCAGCCCCCTTCGGGGTGGAAGCAATCAGCCCCAGCATTTT.

J is TRBJ1-2 and V is TRBV7-2, with a possible D match to TRBD1 (6 bases). Germline values: CDR1 SGHTA, CDR2 FQGNSA. There are 14 residues in the CDR3. Trimming took 5 bases from V and 5 from J, leaving 15 bases between them. CDR3 DNA sequence: TGTGCCAGCAGCCGGACAGAGCTAAGATATGGCTACACCTTC. Protein: CASSRTELRYGYTF.

The V call is TRBV18, the J call TRBJ1-1, with D possibly TRBD1 on 5 matching bases. Germline lookup yields CDR1 KGHSH and CDR2 LQKENI. V was cut by 5 bases and J by 4 bases, with 14 bases left in between. The CDR3 length is 14 residues. CDR3 DNA: TGTGCCAGCTCATCTAGGGGCCAGGTCACTGAAGCTTTCTTT. Residues: CASSSRGQVTEAFF.

This rearrangement joins TRBV5-4 to TRBJ2-3; 7 bases match TRBD2. J lost 2 bases, V lost 4 bases, and 7 bases had no gene match. The CDR3 is 15 residues long. In germline, CDR1 is SGHNT, CDR2 YYREEE (reference sequence). The CDR3 nucleotides are TGTGCCAGCAGCCCATCTAGCGGCCTCACAGATACGCAGTATTTT. Translation: CASSPSSGLTDTQYF.

This chain connects TRBV7-2 to TRBJ2-3, with 7 bases fitting TRBD1. V was pared by 3 bases and J by 8 bases, with 17 bases of the junction left unmatched. The CDR3 spans 17 residues. CDR1 and CDR2 from the germline V gene are SGHTA and FQGNSA. The CDR3 nucleotides are TGTGCCAGCAGCTTTAGTAATCCCACCGGGACAGCCATTACGCAGTATTTT. This codes for CASSFSNPTGTAITQYF.

The rearrangement joins TRBV12-3 or TRBV12-4 to TRBJ2-7; D remains ambiguous. V was cut by 0 bases and J by 4 bases, with 7 bases left in between. This CDR3 contains 13 residues. The CDR3 is CASSLASGYEQYF. Written as DNA, the CDR3 is TGTGCCAGCAGTTTAGCTTCCGGGTACGAGCAGTACTTC.

The chain links TRBV5-1 to TRBJ2-3, with D perhaps TRBD2 (6 bases). V was shortened by 1 base and J by 0 bases, with 9 bases between the two germline ends. This CDR3 contains 15 residues. Germline assignment: CDR1 SGHRS and CDR2 YFSETQ. CDR3 protein: CASSLYLASTDTQYF. The CDR3 DNA follows: TGCGCCAGCAGCTTGTATCTAGCGAGCACAGATACGCAGTATTTT.